The T cell receptor (beta chain) described here comes from a study of blood T cells in healthy people across ages. As concerns this clonotype: Its antigen remains unidentified.

Study-level points and caveats: Getting older went along with TCR beta diversity per million T cells dropping roughly linearly.

With a J-beta primer mix and a sample-barcoded 5' primer, a second PCR ran 7 to 11 cycles. With 12 random nucleotides, a template-switch adaptor tagged each individual cDNA molecule. TCRdb itself ran the 5' RACE reads through MiXCR, one entry per CDR3 protein. The data show 1.5 million or so distinct CDR3 sequences, approximately 38% seen once. Sequenced sample: blood. The sequence came from a woman between 18 and 29 years old in good health.

DNA for the CDR3: TGCAGTGCTTTCCAATACGAGGGAGAAGATACGCAGTATTTT. It encodes CSAFQYEGEDTQYF. The chain carries TRBV20-1 and TRBJ2-3; D possibly corresponds to TRBD2 (5 bases). The germline gives CDR1 DFQATT, CDR2 SNEGSKA (reference sequence). Between the trimmed V and J ends, which lost 5 bases and 5 bases, there was a span of 17 bases. The CDR3 is 14 amino acids.